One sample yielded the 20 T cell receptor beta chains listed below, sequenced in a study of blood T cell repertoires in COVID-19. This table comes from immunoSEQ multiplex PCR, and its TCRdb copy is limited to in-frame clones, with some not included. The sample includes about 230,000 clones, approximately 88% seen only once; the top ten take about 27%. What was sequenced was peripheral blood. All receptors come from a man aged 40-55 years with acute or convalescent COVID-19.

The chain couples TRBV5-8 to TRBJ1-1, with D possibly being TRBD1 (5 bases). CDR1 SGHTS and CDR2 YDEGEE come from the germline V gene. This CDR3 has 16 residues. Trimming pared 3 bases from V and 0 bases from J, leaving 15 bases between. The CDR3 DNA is TGTGCCAGCAGCTCCACTTCCGGGGGGATGAACACTGAAGCTTTCTTT. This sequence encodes CASSSTSGGMNTEAFF.

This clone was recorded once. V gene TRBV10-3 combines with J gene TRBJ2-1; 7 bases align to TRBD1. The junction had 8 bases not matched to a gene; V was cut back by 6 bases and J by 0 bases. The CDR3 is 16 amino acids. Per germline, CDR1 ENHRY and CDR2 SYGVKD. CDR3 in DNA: TGTGCCATCAGCAAGGGACAGACCGGCTCCTACAATGAGCAGTTCTTC. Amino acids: CAISKGQTGSYNEQFF.

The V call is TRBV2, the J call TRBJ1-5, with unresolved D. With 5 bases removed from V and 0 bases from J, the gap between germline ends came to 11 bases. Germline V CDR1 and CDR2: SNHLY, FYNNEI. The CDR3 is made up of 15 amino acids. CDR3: CASSYRRNSNQPQHF. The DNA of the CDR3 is TGTGCCAGCAGTTACAGAAGAAATAGCAATCAGCCCCAGCATTTT. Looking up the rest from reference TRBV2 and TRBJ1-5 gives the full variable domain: EPEVTQTPSHQVTQMGQEVILRCVPISNHLYFYWYRQILGQKVEFLVSFYNNEISEKSEIFDDQFSVERPDGSNFTLKIRSTKLEDSAMYFCASSYRRNSNQPQHFGDGTRLSIL.

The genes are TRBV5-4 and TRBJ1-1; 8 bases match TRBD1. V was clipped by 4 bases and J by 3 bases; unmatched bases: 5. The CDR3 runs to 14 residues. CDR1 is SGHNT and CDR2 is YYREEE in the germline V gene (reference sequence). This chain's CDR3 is CASSLQGGDTEAFF. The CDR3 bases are TGTGCCAGCAGCCTACAGGGGGGGGACACTGAAGCTTTCTTT.

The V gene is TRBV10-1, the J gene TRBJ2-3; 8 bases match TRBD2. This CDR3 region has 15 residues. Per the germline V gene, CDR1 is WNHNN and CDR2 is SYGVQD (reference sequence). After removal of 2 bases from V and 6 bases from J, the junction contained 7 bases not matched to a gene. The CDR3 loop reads CASSEKGTRGDTQYF. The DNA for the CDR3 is TGCGCCAGCAGTGAGAAAGGGACTAGGGGCGATACGCAGTATTTT.

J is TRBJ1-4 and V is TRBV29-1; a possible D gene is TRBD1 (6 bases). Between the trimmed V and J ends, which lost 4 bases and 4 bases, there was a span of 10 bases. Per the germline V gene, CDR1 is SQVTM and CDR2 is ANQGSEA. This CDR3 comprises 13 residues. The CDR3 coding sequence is TGCAGCGTTGGGACAGATCTTAATGAAAAACTGTTTTTT. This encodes CSVGTDLNEKLFF.

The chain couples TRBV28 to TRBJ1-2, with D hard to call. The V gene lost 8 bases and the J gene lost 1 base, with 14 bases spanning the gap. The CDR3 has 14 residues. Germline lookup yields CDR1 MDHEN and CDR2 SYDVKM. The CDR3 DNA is TGTGCCAGCGTTCCTCTAATGTTTAACTATGGCTACACCTTC. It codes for CASVPLMFNYGYTF.

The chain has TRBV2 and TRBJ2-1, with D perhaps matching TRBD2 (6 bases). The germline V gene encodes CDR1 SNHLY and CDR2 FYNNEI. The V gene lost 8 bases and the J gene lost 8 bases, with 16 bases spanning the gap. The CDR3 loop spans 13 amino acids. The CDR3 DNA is TGTGCCAGCGGGACTGGCTTTACGGATGAGCAGTTCTTC. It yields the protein CASGTGFTDEQFF.

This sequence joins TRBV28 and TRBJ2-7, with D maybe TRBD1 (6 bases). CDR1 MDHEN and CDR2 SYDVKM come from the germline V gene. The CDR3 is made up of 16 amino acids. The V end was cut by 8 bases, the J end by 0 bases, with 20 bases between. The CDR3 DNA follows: TGTGCCAGCTTCACCCGGGCAGGGGAGCCCTCCTACGAGCAGTACTTC. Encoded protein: CASFTRAGEPSYEQYF.

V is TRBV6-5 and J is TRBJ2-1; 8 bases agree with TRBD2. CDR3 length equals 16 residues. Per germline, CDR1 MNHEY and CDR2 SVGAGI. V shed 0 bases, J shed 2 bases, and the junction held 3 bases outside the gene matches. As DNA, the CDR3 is TGTGCCAGCAGTTACTCACCGCGGGAGGCCTACAATGAGCAGTTCTTC. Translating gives CASSYSPREAYNEQFF.

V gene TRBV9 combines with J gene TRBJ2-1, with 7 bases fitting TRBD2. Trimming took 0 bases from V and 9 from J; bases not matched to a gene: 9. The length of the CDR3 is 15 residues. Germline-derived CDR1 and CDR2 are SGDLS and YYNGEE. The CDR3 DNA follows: TGTGCCAGCAGCGTAGGGGCGGGAGCCTCCATTGAGCAGTTCTTC. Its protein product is CASSVGAGASIEQFF. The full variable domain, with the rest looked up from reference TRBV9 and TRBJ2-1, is DSGVTQTPKHLITATGQRVTLRCSPRSGDLSVYWYQQSLDQGLQFLIQYYNGEERAKGNILERFSAQQFPDLHSELNLSSLELGDSALYFCASSVGAGASIEQFFGPGTRLTVL.

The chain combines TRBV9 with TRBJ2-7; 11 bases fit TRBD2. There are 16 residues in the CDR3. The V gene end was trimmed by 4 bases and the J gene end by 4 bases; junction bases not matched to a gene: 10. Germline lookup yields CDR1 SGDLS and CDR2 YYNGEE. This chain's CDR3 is CASSPRSSGGFYEQYF. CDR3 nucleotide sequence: TGTGCCAGCAGCCCCCGTTCTAGCGGGGGGTTTTACGAGCAGTACTTC. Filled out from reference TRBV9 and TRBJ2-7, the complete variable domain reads DSGVTQTPKHLITATGQRVTLRCSPRSGDLSVYWYQQSLDQGLQFLIQYYNGEERAKGNILERFSAQQFPDLHSELNLSSLELGDSALYFCASSPRSSGGFYEQYFGPGTRLTVT.

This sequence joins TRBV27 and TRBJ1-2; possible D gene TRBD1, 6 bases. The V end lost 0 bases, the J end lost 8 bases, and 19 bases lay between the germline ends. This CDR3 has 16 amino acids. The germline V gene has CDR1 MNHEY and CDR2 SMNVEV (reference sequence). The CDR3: CASSLSSAGAEGGYTF. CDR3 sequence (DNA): TGTGCCAGCAGTTTATCGTCCGCGGGGGCCGAGGGGGGCTACACCTTC.

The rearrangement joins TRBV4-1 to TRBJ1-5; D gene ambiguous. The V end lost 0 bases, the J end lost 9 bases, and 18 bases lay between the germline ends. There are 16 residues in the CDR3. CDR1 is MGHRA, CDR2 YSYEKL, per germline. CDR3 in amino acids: CASSQDLRGPSMPQHF. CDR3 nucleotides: TGCGCCAGCAGCCAAGATCTTCGGGGTCCGTCTATGCCCCAGCATTTT.

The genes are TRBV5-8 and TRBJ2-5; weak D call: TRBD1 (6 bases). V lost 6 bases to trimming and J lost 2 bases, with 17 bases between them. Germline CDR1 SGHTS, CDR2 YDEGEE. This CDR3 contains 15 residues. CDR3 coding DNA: TGTGCCAGCACCCCTCGGGACAACCAGCAAGAGACCCAGTACTTC. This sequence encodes CASTPRDNQQETQYF.

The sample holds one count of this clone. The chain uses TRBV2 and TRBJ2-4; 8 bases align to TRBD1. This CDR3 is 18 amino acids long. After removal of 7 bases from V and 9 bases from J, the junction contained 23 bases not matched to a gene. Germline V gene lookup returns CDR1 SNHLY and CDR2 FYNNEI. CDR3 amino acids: CASNSALRGQVSVVIQYF. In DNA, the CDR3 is TGTGCCAGCAATTCTGCCCTCAGGGGGCAAGTTTCAGTTGTCATTCAGTACTTC.

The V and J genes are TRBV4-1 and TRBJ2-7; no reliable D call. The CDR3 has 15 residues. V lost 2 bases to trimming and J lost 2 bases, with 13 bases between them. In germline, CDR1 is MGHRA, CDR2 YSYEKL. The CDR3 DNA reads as TGCGCCAGCAGCCAAATGGTTAGTGAGGCCTACGAGCAGTACTTC. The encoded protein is CASSQMVSEAYEQYF.

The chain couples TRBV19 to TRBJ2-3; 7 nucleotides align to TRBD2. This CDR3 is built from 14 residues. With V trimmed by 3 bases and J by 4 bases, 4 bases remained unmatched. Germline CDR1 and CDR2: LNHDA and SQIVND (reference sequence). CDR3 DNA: TGTGCCAGTAGTATCGGGAGGTCGCCAGATACGCAGTATTTT. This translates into CASSIGRSPDTQYF.

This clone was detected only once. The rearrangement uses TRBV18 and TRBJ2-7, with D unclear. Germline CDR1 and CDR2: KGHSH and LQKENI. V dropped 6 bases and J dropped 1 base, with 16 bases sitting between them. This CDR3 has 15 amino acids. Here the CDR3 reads CASSDQRSSSYEQYF. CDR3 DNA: TGTGCCAGCTCCGACCAGAGGTCATCTTCCTACGAGCAGTACTTC.

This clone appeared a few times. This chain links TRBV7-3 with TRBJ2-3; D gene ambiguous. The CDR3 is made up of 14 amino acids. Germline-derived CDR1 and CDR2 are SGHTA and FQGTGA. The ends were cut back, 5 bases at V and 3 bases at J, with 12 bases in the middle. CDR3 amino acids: CASSLDSGTDTQYF. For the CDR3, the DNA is TGTGCCAGCAGCCTCGACTCGGGTACAGATACGCAGTATTTT. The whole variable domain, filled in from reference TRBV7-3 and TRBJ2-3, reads GAGVSQTPSNKVTEKGKYVELRCDPISGHTALYWYRQSLGQGPEFLIYFQGTGAADDSGLPNDRFFAVRPEGSVSTLKIQRTERGDSAVYLCASSLDSGTDTQYFGPGTRLTVL.